These 13 T cell receptor beta chains were all obtained from the same sample, sequenced in a study of radiotherapy plus CTLA-4 blockade in lung cancer. Profiled with immunoSEQ multiplex PCR; TCRdb holds only in-frame clones, not every one. Of approximately 78,000 clones listed, roughly 78% are singletons. The specimen was peripheral blood, collected from a patient treated with radiotherapy plus ipilimumab. Source of these receptors: a human donor with non-small cell lung cancer who had a complete response to radiotherapy plus ipilimumab.

This chain joins TRBV11-3 and TRBJ2-1, with D possibly being TRBD1 or TRBD2 (5 bases each). The CDR3 spans 17 residues. Trimming left V 1 base short and J 5 bases short, with 18 bases between. Per germline, CDR1 SGHNT and CDR2 YENEEA. The CDR3 DNA is TGTGCCAGCAGCTTAGCAATTCCGGGACGGCCTCACAATGAGCAGTTCTTC. This sequence encodes CASSLAIPGRPHNEQFF. The full variable domain, in which reference TRBV11-3 and TRBJ2-1 provide the parts outside the CDR3, is EAGVVQSPRYKIIEKKQPVAFWCNPISGHNTLYWYLQNLGQGPELLIRYENEEAVDDSQLPKDRFSAERLKGVDSTLKIQPAELGDSAVYLCASSLAIPGRPHNEQFFGPGTRLTVL.

The chain combines TRBV6-5 with TRBJ1-4; D may be TRBD1 (6 bases). V was cut by 2 bases and J by 5 bases, with 12 bases left in between. The CDR3 sequence is 15 residues long. Germline CDR1 and CDR2: MNHEY and SVGAGI. The CDR3 nucleotides read TGTGCCAGCAGTTACGGGGGCCGCTGGAATGAAAAACTGTTTTTT. As protein: CASSYGGRWNEKLFF.

The rearrangement links TRBV27 to TRBJ1-3, with D perhaps TRBD1 (5 bases). V was pared by 6 bases and J by 4 bases, with 16 bases between. From germline, CDR1 is MNHEY and CDR2 SMNVEV (reference sequence). The CDR3 extends over 15 amino acids. The CDR3, as DNA: TGTGCCAGCAGCCCCCACAGGAACGGGGGAAACACCATATATTTT. Translation: CASSPHRNGGNTIYF.

The chain is built from TRBV7-2 and TRBJ1-1; D remains unclear. The CDR3 sequence is 14 residues long. Germline lookup yields CDR1 SGHTA and CDR2 FQGNSA. Trimming stripped 1 base from V and 1 base from J, with 7 bases between. CDR3: CASSLGWANTEAFF. CDR3 nucleotides: TGTGCCAGCAGCTTAGGTTGGGCGAACACTGAAGCTTTCTTT.

This clone showed up just once. The chain joins TRBV9 to TRBJ2-4; D not certain. The CDR3 covers 16 residues. V lost 3 bases to trimming and J lost 2 bases, with 15 bases between them. Per the germline V gene, CDR1 is SGDLS and CDR2 is YYNGEE. The CDR3 region has the DNA TGTGCCAGCAGCGCCGACCCATTCCAATCCAAAAACATTCAGTACTTC. This codes for CASSADPFQSKNIQYF. Filled out from reference TRBV9 and TRBJ2-4, the complete variable domain reads DSGVTQTPKHLITATGQRVTLRCSPRSGDLSVYWYQQSLDQGLQFLIQYYNGEERAKGNILERFSAQQFPDLHSELNLSSLELGDSALYFCASSADPFQSKNIQYFGAGTRLSVL.

The chain carries TRBV9 and TRBJ2-5; D gene uncertain. V was clipped by 2 bases and J by 5 bases, with 10 bases between them. The CDR3 totals 13 residues. Germline CDR1 is SGDLS and CDR2 is YYNGEE. The CDR3 DNA reads TGTGCCAGCAGCGTTTTTTCTCAGGAGACCCAGTACTTC. Amino acids: CASSVFSQETQYF.

The chain couples TRBV29-1 to TRBJ2-1, with D possibly TRBD1 on 5 matching bases. Germline assignment: CDR1 SQVTM and CDR2 ANQGSEA. There are 12 residues in the CDR3. Deletions cut 6 bases from V and 6 bases from J, with 12 bases between. The CDR3 coding sequence is TGCAGCGTGATTAGGGGTTCCAATGAGCAGTTCTTC. Its translation is CSVIRGSNEQFF.

This chain joins TRBV11-3 and TRBJ2-3; 8 nucleotides match TRBD2. V shed 3 bases and J 6 bases; nucleotides not matched to a gene: 5. This CDR3 is 14 amino acids long. Germline values: CDR1 SGHNT, CDR2 YENEEA. CDR3 nucleotide sequence: TGTGCCAGCAGCTTCGGGAGGGCCGGGGATACGCAGTATTTT. It codes for CASSFGRAGDTQYF.

The chain couples TRBV2 to TRBJ2-2; TRBD2 agrees at 7 bases. V trimming: 5 bases; J trimming: 10 bases; junction bases outside the gene matches: 4. Germline V gene data show CDR1 as SNHLY and CDR2 as FYNNEI. The CDR3 is 12 residues long. The CDR3 region is CASSRRGEELFF. CDR3 sequence (DNA): TGTGCCAGCAGTCGTCGGGGGGAGGAGCTGTTTTTT.

This chain links TRBV19 with TRBJ2-1; D might be TRBD1 (5 bases). The CDR3 is 16 residues long. CDR1 is LNHDA and CDR2 is SQIVND in the germline V gene (reference sequence). V shed 9 bases and J shed 5 bases, with 23 bases lying between them. CDR3 residues: CASSGGARPTNNEQFF. CDR3 sequence (DNA): TGTGCCAGCTCCGGTGGGGCTAGACCTACTAACAATGAGCAGTTCTTC.

V gene TRBV19 combines with J gene TRBJ1-2; 8 nucleotides line up with TRBD1. Germline loops: CDR1 LNHDA, CDR2 SQIVND (reference sequence). The J segment lost 6 bases and the V segment lost 7 bases, leaving 4 bases of the junction unmatched. CDR3 size: 12 residues. The CDR3 nucleotides read TGTGCCAGTACCGCGGACAGGGATGGCTACACCTTC. It codes for CASTADRDGYTF.

This rearrangement joins TRBV27 to TRBJ2-7; 12 positions agree with TRBD2. The germline V gene encodes CDR1 MNHEY and CDR2 SMNVEV (reference sequence). V was pared by 6 bases and J by 3 bases, with 9 bases of the junction left unmatched. The CDR3 covers 16 residues. The CDR3 sequence: CASRPPGLAGRYEQYV. CDR3 nucleotide sequence: TGTGCCAGCAGACCTCCGGGACTAGCGGGTCGCTACGAGCAGTACGTC.

The rearrangement links TRBV30 to TRBJ2-1, with D possibly being TRBD1 (6 bases). Trimming took 1 base from V and 12 from J, leaving 16 bases between them. The CDR3 loop spans 13 amino acids. Per germline, CDR1 GTSNPN and CDR2 SVGIG (reference sequence). The CDR3 DNA is TGTGCCTGGAGTGGGGACACCAACATGGGGCAGTTCTTC. Translating it yields CAWSGDTNMGQFF.